This TCR beta chain was observed in a study of molecular identifiers for immune sequencing clone quantification. Study-level results: Among 800,000 to 1,000,000 naive cells, spiked Jurkat TCR RNA from a single cell was reportedly detectable.

The authors built bulk TCR libraries by previously described methods with listed TCR primers. MiXCR, run by TCRdb on the PCR reads, gives a single entry per CDR3 protein. Among around 65,000 distinct CDR3 sequences listed, roughly 20% were seen once. The CDR3 runs 15 residues. CDR1 is LGHNA and CDR2 is YNFKEQ in the germline V gene. Notes on this clonotype: Its antigen is as yet unknown. No conserved phenylalanine or tryptophan ends this CDR3, so it is likely a read error.

The source of this sequence is a human donor in good health. Some libraries in this study had Jurkat cell RNA spiked in. The chain links TRBV4-2 to TRBJ2-7; 14 bases line up with TRBD2. Sequencing was performed on naive CD8+ T cells from blood, with Jurkat cell RNA spiked in. The subset was: FACS-sorted CD8+CD4-CCR7+CD45RA+ naive T cells. DNA of the CDR3: TGTACCAGCAGCCAAGAGGGACTAGCGGGAGACGAGCAGTACCTC. Translated: CTSSQEGLAGDEQYL.